The T cell receptor (beta chain) described here comes from a study of T cell responses to AZD1222 COVID-19 vaccine. Overall study results and limits: Seropositivity was recorded at baseline in only 6 or 7 AZD1222 recipients.

The table came from immunoSEQ multiplex PCR; TCRdb's copy has only in-frame clones and leaves some out. The sample lists more than 100,000 clones, roughly 85% seen once, with approximately 8% in the top ten. In the case of this clone: Its specificity is not known.

This sequence originates from an adult who received the MenACWY meningococcal vaccine as a control. The source material was peripheral blood, sampled 28 days after the second dose of the MenACWY control vaccine.

The CDR3 region is CASSLDHLGGNYGYTF. DNA for the CDR3: TGCGCCAGCAGCTTGGACCACCTCGGGGGGAACTATGGCTACACCTTC. The gene calls are TRBV5-1 and TRBJ1-2, with D maybe TRBD1 (5 bases). V lost 0 bases and J lost 2, with 14 bases in between. The CDR3 loop spans 16 amino acids. Germline V gene sequence: CDR1 SGHRS, CDR2 YFSETQ.